The rows below give T cell receptor beta chains drawn from one sample of a study of cytomegalovirus exposure and HLA in healthy donors. The assay was immunoSEQ multiplex PCR, and TCRdb's table has in-frame clones only and misses some. The table includes about 120,000 clones, 88% detected once. The specimen was PBMCs. These receptors were taken from a woman under 30 in good health and CMV-seropositive. The CDR3 runs from the conserved cysteine through the conserved F or W. Fields, in order: V gene, D gene, clone size, J gene, CDR3 protein, CDR3 DNA. The D gene is left open where the match is weak. Clone size, where shown, is once, few, many, or a class for clones that have expanded.

TRBV7-3,-,-,TRBJ1-2,CASSLPGGYGYTF,TGTGCCAGCAGCCTACCAGGAGGCTATGGCTACACCTTC
TRBV4-3,-,-,TRBJ2-5,CASSQGQGGDDQYF,TGCGCCAGCAGCCAAGGACAGGGAGGTGACGACCAGTACTTC
TRBV5-1,TRBD1,-,TRBJ1-3,CASSLRQGGSGNTIYF,TGCGCCAGCAGCTTACGACAGGGGGGCTCTGGAAACACCATATATTTT
TRBV6-1,-,-,TRBJ1-2,CASSDQGWGSNYGYTF,TGTGCCAGCAGTGATCAGGGTTGGGGATCTAACTATGGCTACACCTTC
TRBV7-9,TRBD2,-,TRBJ2-3,CASNYLAGAPDTQYF,TGTGCCAGCAACTATCTAGCGGGGGCTCCAGATACGCAGTATTTT
TRBV13,TRBD2,few,TRBJ2-2,CASSPASGFNTGELFF,TGTGCCAGCAGCCCCGCTAGCGGGTTTAACACCGGGGAGCTGTTTTTT
TRBV30,TRBD1,-,TRBJ1-2,CAWSDLGQGNYGYTF,TGTGCCTGGAGTGACCTCGGACAGGGGAACTATGGCTACACCTTC
TRBV15,TRBD1,-,TRBJ1-5,CATSLRTGAGQPQHF,TGTGCCACCAGCTTACGGACAGGGGCCGGTCAGCCCCAGCATTTT
TRBV11-2,TRBD1,-,TRBJ1-4,CASSLGQGEVHEKLFF,TGTGCCAGCAGCTTAGGACAGGGGGAGGTGCATGAAAAACTGTTTTTT
TRBV6-6,-,-,TRBJ1-5,CASTAEGNQPQHF,TGTGCCAGCACCGCGGAGGGGAATCAGCCCCAGCATTTT
TRBV5-1,TRBD1,-,TRBJ1-1,CASSPRDSGTEAFF,TGCGCCAGCAGCCCCCGGGACAGTGGTACTGAAGCTTTCTTT
TRBV28,-,-,TRBJ2-1,CASSLPQGNEQFF,TGTGCCAGCAGTTTACCGCAGGGCAACGAGCAGTTCTTC
TRBV7-9,TRBD1,-,TRBJ2-1,CASSQTGGDNEQFF,TGTGCCAGCAGCCAGACAGGGGGGGACAATGAGCAGTTCTTC
TRBV7-9,TRBD1,-,TRBJ2-7,CASSLGLIGGQGSYEQYF,TGTGCCAGCAGCTTAGGATTAATCGGAGGACAGGGTTCCTACGAGCAGTACTTC
TRBV30,TRBD1,-,TRBJ1-1,CAWSATGQGAWEAFF,TGTGCCTGGAGTGCCACGGGACAGGGGGCATGGGAGGCTTTCTTT
TRBV7-2,TRBD1,-,TRBJ2-1,CASRKGAGEQFF,TGTGCCAGCCGTAAGGGGGCGGGTGAGCAGTTCTTC
TRBV6-6,-,once,TRBJ1-4,CASRPRAGGYEKLFF,TGTGCCAGCAGACCGAGGGCAGGAGGGTATGAAAAACTGTTTTTT
TRBV7-3,-,-,TRBJ2-1,CASSFLASGAFGNEQFF,TGTGCCAGCAGCTTCCTGGCCTCAGGGGCCTTCGGCAATGAGCAGTTCTTC
TRBV4-1,-,-,TRBJ2-2,CASSQAGGLNTGELFF,TGCGCCAGCAGCCAAGCGGGTGGACTTAACACCGGGGAGCTGTTTTTT
TRBV6-1,-,-,TRBJ1-4,CASTPQGRVNEKLFF,TGTGCCAGCACCCCTCAGGGGCGGGTAAATGAAAAACTGTTTTTT